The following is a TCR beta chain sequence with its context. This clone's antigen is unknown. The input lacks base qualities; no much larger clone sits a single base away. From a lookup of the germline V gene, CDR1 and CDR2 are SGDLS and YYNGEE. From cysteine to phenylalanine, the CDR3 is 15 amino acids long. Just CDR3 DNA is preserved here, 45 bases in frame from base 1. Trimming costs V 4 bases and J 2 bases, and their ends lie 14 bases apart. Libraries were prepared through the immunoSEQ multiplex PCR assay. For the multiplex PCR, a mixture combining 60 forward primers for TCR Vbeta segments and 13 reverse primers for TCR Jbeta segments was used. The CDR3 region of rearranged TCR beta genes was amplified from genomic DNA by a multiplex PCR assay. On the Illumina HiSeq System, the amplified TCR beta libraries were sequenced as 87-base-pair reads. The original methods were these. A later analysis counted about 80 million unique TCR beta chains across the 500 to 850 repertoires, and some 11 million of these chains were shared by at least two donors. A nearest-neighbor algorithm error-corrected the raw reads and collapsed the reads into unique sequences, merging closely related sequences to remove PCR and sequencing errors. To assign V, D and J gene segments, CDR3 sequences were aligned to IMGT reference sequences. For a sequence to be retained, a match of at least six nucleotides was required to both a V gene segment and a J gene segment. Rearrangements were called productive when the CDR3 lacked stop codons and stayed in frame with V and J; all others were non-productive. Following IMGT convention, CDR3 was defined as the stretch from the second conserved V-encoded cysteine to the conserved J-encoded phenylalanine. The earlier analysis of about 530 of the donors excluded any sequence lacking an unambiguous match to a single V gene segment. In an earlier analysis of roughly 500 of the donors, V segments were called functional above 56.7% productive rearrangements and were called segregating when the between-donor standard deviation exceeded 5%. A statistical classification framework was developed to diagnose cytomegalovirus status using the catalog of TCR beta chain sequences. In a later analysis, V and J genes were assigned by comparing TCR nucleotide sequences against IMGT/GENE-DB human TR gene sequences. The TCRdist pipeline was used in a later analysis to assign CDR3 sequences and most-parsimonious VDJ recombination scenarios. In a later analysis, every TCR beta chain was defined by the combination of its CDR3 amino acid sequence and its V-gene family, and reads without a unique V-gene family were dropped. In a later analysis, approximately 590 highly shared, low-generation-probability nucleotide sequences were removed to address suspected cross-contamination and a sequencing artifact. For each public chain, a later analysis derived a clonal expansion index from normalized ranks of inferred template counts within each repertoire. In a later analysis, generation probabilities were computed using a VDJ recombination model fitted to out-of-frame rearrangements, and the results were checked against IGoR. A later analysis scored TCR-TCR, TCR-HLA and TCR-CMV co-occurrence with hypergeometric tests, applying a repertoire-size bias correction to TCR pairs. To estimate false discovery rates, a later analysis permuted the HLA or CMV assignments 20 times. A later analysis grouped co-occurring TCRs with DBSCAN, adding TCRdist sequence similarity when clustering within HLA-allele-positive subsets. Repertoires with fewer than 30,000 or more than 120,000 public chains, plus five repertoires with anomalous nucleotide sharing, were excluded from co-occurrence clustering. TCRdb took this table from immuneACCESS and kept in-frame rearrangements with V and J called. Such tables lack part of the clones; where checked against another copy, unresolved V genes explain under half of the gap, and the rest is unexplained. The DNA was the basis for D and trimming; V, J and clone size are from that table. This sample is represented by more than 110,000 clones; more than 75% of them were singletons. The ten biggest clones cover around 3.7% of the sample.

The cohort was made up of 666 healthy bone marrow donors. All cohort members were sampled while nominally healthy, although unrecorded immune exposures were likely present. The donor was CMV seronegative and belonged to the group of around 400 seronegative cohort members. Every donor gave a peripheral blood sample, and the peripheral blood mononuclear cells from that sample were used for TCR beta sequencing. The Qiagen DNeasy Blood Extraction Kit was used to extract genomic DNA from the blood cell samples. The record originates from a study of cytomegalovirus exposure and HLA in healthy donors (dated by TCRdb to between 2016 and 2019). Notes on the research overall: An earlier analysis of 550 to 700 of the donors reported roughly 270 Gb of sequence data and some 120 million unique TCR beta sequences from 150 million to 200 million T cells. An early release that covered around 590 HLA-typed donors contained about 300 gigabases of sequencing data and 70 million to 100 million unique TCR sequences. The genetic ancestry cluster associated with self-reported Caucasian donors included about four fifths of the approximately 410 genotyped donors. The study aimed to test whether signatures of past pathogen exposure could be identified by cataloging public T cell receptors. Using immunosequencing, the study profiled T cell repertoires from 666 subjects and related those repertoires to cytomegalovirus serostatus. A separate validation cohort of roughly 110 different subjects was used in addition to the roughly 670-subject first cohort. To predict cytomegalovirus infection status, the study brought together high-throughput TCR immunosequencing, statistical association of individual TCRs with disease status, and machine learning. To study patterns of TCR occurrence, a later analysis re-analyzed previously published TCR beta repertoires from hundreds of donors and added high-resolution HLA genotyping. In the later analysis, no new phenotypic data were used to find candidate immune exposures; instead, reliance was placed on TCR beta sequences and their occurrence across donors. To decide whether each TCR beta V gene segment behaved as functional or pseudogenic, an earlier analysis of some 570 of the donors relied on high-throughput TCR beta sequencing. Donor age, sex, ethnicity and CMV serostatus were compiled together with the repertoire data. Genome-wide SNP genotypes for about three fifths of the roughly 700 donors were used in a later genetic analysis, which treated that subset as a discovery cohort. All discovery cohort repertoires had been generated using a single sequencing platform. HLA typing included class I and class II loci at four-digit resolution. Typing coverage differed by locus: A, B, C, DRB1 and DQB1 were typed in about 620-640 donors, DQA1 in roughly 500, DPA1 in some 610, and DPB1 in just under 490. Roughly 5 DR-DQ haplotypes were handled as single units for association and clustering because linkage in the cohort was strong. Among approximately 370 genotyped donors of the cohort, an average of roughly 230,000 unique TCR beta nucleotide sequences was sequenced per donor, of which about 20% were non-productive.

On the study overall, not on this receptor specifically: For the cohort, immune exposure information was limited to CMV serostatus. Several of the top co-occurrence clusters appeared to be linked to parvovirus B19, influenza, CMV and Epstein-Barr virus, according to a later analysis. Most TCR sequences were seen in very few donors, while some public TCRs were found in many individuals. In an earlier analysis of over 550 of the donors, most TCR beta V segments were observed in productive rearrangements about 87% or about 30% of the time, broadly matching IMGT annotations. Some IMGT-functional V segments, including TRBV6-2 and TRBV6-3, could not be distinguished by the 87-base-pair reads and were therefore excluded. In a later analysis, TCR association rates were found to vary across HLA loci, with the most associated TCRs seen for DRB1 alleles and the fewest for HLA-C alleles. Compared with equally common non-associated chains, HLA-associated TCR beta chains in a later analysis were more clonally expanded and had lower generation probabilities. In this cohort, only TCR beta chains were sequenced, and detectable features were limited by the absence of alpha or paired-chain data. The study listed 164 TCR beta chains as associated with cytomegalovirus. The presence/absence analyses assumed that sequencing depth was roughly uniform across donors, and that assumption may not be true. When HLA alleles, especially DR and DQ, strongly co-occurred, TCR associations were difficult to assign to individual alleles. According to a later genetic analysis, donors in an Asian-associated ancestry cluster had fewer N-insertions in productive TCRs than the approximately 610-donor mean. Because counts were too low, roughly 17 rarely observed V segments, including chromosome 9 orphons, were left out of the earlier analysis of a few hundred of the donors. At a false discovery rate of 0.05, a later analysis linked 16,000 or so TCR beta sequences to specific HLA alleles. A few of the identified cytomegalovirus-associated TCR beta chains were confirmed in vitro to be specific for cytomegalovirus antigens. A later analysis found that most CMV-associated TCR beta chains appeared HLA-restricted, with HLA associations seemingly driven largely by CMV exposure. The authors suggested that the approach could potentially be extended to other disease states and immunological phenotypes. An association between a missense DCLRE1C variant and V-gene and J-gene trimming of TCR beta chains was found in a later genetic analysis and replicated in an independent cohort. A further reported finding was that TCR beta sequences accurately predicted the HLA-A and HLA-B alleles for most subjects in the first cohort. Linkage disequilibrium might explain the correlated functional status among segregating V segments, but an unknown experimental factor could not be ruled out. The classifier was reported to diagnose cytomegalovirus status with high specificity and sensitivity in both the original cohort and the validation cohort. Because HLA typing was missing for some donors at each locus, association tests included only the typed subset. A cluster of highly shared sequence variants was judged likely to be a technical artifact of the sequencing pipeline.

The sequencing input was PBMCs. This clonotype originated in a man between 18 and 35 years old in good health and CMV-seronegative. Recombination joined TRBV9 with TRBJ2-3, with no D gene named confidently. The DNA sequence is TGTGCCAGCAGCCCCCTCCACCAAGCCACAGATACGCAGTATTTT. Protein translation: CASSPLHQATDTQYF. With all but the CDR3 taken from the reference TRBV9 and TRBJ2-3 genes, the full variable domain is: DSGVTQTPKHLITATGQRVTLRCSPRSGDLSVYWYQQSLDQGLQFLIQYYNGEERAKGNILERFSAQQFPDLHSELNLSSLELGDSALYFCASSPLHQATDTQYFGPGTRLTVL.